This T cell receptor (beta chain) was retrieved from a study of shared clonotypes between healthy human individuals. Study-level background: The study enrolled a couple of women and a few men aged 18 to 49. Study-level results: Across subsets, estimated richness was generally greater for naive than for memory populations.

Several immunoSEQ plates received, in even portions, the genomic DNA of each subset. In the original processing: With immunoSEQ giving junction-only sequences and no quality scores, filtering differed. TCRdb's table, derived via immunoSEQ multiplex PCR, lists solely in-frame clones and lacks some. V, J and clone size were drawn from that table, and D and trimming were deduced from the DNA. The data contain about 660,000 clones, under 80% of them seen just once; the ten biggest clones take up roughly 1.7%. Turning to this clone: Its antigen remains unknown.

The CDR3 loop spans 14 amino acids. Germline values: CDR1 MDHEN, CDR2 SYDVKM. With 6 bases removed from V and 3 bases from J, the gap between germline ends came to 15 bases. The chain is built from TRBV28 and TRBJ2-7, with D possibly TRBD1 on 7 matching bases. Sample: memory CD4+ T cells sorted from blood. Noted subset: CD45RA-negative fraction. The clonotype comes from a woman aged 25-40 years in good health. The CDR3 DNA reads as TGTGCCAGCAGCACAGGGCAGGGGGGCTACGAGCAGTACTTC. It specifies CASSTGQGGYEQYF.